These 8 T cell receptor beta chains share one sample of origin, sequenced in a study of cytomegalovirus exposure and HLA in healthy donors. The primer mix had 60 Vbeta and 13 Jbeta primers. Libraries were prepared by immunoSEQ multiplex PCR; TCRdb keeps only in-frame clonotypes and omits some of them. Altogether 90,000 to 110,000 clones are present, about 13% being singletons, with the ten largest covering around 16%. The sequencing sample was made of PBMCs. These receptor sequences come from a man aged 40-50 years in good health and CMV-seropositive.

In this sample, this clone turned up a few times. CDR3 in amino acids: CASSLATPPYEQYF. DNA for the CDR3: TGTGCCAGCAGCTTAGCGACTCCCCCCTACGAGCAGTACTTC. The chain couples TRBV7-2 to TRBJ2-7, with D hard to call. The V end was cut by 0 bases, the J end by 2 bases, with 8 bases between. The CDR3 extends over 14 amino acids. Germline V lookup: CDR1 SGHTA, CDR2 FQGNSA.

The DNA of the CDR3 is TGTGCCAGCAGGATGACTAGCGGGAGCTACAATGAGCAGTTCTTC. This codes for CASRMTSGSYNEQFF. The chain carries TRBV2 and TRBJ2-1; TRBD2 agrees at 12 bases. This CDR3 contains 15 residues. J was trimmed by 3 bases and V by 6 bases; bases with no gene match: 3. CDR1 and CDR2 (germline): SNHLY, FYNNEI.

The sample holds one count of this clone. The chain carries TRBV6-6 and TRBJ2-7; 9 positions match TRBD1. J gave up 3 bases and V 4 bases, and 4 bases lay outside the gene matches. Germline V gene sequence: CDR1 MNHNY, CDR2 SVGAGI (reference sequence). The CDR3 contains 14 residues. In DNA, the CDR3 is TGTGCCAGCAGTTGGGACAGGGCTGGCTACGAGCAGTACTTC. This encodes CASSWDRAGYEQYF.

The chain uses TRBV5-1 and TRBJ2-7, with TRBD1 matching over 7 bases. With V trimmed by 0 bases and J by 5 bases, 5 bases remained unmatched. This CDR3 is built from 14 residues. Per the germline V gene, CDR1 is SGHRS and CDR2 is YFSETQ. The CDR3 region has the DNA TGCGCCAGCAGCTTGGTCCAGGGGGTCCACGAGCAGTACTTC. Protein sequence: CASSLVQGVHEQYF.

The chain employs TRBV6-5 and TRBJ2-5; D ambiguous. The V end lost 0 bases, the J end lost 5 bases, and 10 bases lay between the germline ends. Germline CDR1 reads MNHEY; CDR2 reads SVGAGI. This CDR3 has 14 residues. CDR3 nucleotides: TGTGCCAGCAGTTACTCGGGCAGTCCGGAGACCCAGTACTTC. Translated, it gives CASSYSGSPETQYF.

The sample holds a few counts of this clone. The chain carries TRBV25-1 and TRBJ1-1, with D perhaps TRBD1 (5 bases). Trimming took off 4 bases at V and 6 bases at J, with 12 bases between the two ends. The CDR3 loop spans 13 amino acids. The V gene's germline CDR1 is MGHDK and CDR2 SYGVNS. This chain's CDR3 is CASSGGGFAEAFF. DNA of the CDR3: TGTGCCAGCAGTGGGGGGGGTTTTGCTGAAGCTTTCTTT.

This clone came up a few times. In DNA form, the CDR3 reads TGTGCCACCCTCCGGGACAGGGACGTTGTCGACTATGGCTACACCTTC. It specifies CATLRDRDVVDYGYTF. The rearrangement links TRBV10-3 to TRBJ1-2; TRBD1 matches at 9 bases. With V trimmed by 10 bases and J by 3 bases, 15 bases remained unmatched. CDR3 length: 16 residues. Per germline, CDR1 ENHRY and CDR2 SYGVKD.

This clone has just a few counts. The chain is built from TRBV27 and TRBJ1-5; D is perhaps TRBD1 (5 bases). CDR1 and CDR2 (germline): MNHEY, SMNVEV (reference sequence). The V end lost 2 bases, the J end lost 7 bases, and 12 bases lay between the germline ends. The CDR3 totals 14 residues. The CDR3 DNA sequence: TGTGCCAGCAGTTTAGGCAGGGAACGCCAGCCCCAGCATTTT. Protein sequence: CASSLGRERQPQHF.